This entry features one TCR beta chain sequence. The antigen is not known. The CDR3 consists of 16 residues. Germline loops: CDR1 SGHRS, CDR2 YFSETQ. Trimming took 2 bases from V and 1 from J, leaving 10 bases between them. These data originate in a study of blood T cells in healthy people across ages. General study points: Roughly linearly, TCR beta diversity per million T cells fell as age increased. Without sorted subsets, naive and antigen-experienced compartments could not be conclusively compared.

Combining a sample-barcoded 5' primer with a J-beta primer mix, a second PCR ran for roughly 7 to 12 cycles. MiXCR, run by TCRdb on the 5' RACE reads, gives a single entry per CDR3 protein. In the table there are around 1.7 million distinct CDR3 sequences, about 30% of which are singletons. The sequenced material came from blood. The TCR originated in a woman aged 25 to 45 in good health. The V call is TRBV5-1, the J call TRBJ2-6; weak D call: TRBD2 (5 bases). The DNA of the CDR3 is TGCGCCAGCAGCTTAGCGGTTTTATCTGGGGCCAACGTCCTGACTTTC. Its protein product is CASSLAVLSGANVLTF.